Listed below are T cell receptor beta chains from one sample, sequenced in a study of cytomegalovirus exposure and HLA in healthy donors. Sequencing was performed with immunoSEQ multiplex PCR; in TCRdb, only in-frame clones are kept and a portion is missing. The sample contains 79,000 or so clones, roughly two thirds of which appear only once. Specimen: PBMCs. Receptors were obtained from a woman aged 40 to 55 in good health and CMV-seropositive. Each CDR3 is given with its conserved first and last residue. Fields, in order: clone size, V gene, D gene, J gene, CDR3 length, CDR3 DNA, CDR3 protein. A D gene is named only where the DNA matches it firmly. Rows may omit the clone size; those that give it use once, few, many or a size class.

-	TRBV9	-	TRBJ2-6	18	TGTGCCAGCACTAAAGGGGACATCCTTCTCTCTGGGGCCAACGTCCTGACTTTC	CASTKGDILLSGANVLTF
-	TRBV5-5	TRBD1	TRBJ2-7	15	TGTGCCAGCATTCCTCACGGGACAGGGTCCTCCGAGCAGTACTTC	CASIPHGTGSSEQYF
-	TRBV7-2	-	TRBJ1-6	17	TGTGCCAGCAGCCCGCAGGGGAGCGGCTCCTATAATTCACCCCTCCACTTT	CASSPQGSGSYNSPLHF
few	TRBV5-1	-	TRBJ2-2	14	TGCGCCAGCAGCTTGGCGGGGGTCACCGGGGAGCTGTTTTTT	CASSLAGVTGELFF
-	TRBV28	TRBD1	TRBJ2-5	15	TGTGCCAGCAGTGCGGACAGGGCGAACCAAGAGACCCAGTACTTC	CASSADRANQETQYF
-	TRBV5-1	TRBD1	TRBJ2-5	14	TGCGCCAGCAGCAAAGACAGGGAGCAAGAGACCCAGTACTTC	CASSKDREQETQYF
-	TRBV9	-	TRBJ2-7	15	TGTGCCAGCAGCGTAAAGGGAGACCTTTACTACGAGCAGTACTTC	CASSVKGDLYYEQYF
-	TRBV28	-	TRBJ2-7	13	TGTGCCAGCATACAGCAGGGCACCTACGAGCGGTACTTC	CASIQQGTYERYF
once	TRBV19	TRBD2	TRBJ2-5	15	TGTGCCAGTAGTTCCCTAGCGGGGGGTCAAGAGACCCAGTACTTC	CASSSLAGGQETQYF
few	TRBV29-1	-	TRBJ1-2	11	TGCAGCGCAAACGCAGGGTATGGCTACACCTTC	CSANAGYGYTF
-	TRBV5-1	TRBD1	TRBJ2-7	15	TGCGCCAGCAGCCTGTGGACAGGGCCCATCTACGAGCAGTACTTC	CASSLWTGPIYEQYF
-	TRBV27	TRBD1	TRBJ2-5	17	TGTGCCAGCAGTTTATCATTCCGGGACAGGGACCAAGAGACCCAGTACTTC	CASSLSFRDRDQETQYF
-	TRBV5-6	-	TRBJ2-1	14	TGTGCCAGCAAACAGGGTTCGAGGTACAATGAGCAGTTCTTC	CASKQGSRYNEQFF
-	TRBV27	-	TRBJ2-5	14	TGTGCCAGCAGTCACAGCGGGCGATCCGAGACCCAGTACTTC	CASSHSGRSETQYF
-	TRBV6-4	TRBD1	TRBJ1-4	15	TGTGCCAGCAGAAGAACAGGGGACAAGGACGAAAAACTGTTTTTT	CASRRTGDKDEKLFF
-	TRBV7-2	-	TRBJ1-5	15	TGTGCCAGCAGCTGGGAGGGGACCCAAAATCAGCCCCAGCATTTT	CASSWEGTQNQPQHF
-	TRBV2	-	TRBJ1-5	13	TGTGCCAGCAATCGACAGCCCAATCAGCCCCAGCATTTT	CASNRQPNQPQHF
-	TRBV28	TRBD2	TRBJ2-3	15	TGTGCCAGCAGTTCAGCGGGAGAGATCACAGATACGCAGTATTTT	CASSSAGEITDTQYF
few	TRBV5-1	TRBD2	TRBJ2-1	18	TGCGCCAGCAGCTTGGTCTTAGCGGGGGATAGCTCCTACAATGAGCAGTTCTTC	CASSLVLAGDSSYNEQFF
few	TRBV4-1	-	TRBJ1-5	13	TGCGCCAGCAGCCAAGATCGAGGTCAGCCCCAGCATTTT	CASSQDRGQPQHF
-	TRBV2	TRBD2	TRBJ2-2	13	TGTGCCAGCAGACGGACTAGCCCCGGGGAGCTGTTTTTT	CASRRTSPGELFF
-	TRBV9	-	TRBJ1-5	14	TGTGCCAGCAGCTCACAGGGTAGCAATCAGCCCCAGCATTTT	CASSSQGSNQPQHF
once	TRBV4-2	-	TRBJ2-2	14	TGTGCCAGCAGCCAAGAAGCAGGGTTCGGGGAGCTGTTTTTT	CASSQEAGFGELFF
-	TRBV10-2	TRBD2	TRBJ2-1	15	TGCGCCAGCAGTGACTCCCGGGGGGGCCGAAATGAGCAGTTCTTC	CASSDSRGGRNEQFF
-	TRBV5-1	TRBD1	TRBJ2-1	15	TGCGCCAGCAGCTACCGGGACAGTTCGTCCAATGAGCAGTTCTTC	CASSYRDSSSNEQFF
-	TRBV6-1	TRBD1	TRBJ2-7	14	TGTGCCGCCCATCAACAGGGGTCCTCCTACGAGCAGTACTTC	CAAHQQGSSYEQYF
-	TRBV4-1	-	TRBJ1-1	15	TGCGCCAGCAGCCAGCCTACTGCAGGGGTTACTGAAGCTTTCTTT	CASSQPTAGVTEAFF
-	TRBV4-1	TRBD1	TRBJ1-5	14	TGCGCCAGCAGCCGGGGACAGGGAGGGGCAGCCCAGCATTTT	CASSRGQGGAAQHF
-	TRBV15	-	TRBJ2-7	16	TGTGCCACCAGCAGATCCGACTTGACCAGCGTCTACGAGCAGTACTTC	CATSRSDLTSVYEQYF
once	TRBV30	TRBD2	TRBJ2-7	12	TGTGCCTGGATCGGGGGGGGTCCAATCCCGCGGTTC	CAWIGGGPIPRF